These 26 T cell receptor beta chains were sequenced from one sample in a study of T cell repertoires in cytomegalovirus infection. TCRdb reanalysed the reads using MiXCR and keeps one entry per CDR3 protein. Of some 920,000 distinct CDR3 sequences detected, 31% appear once; the ten largest clones hold around an eighth. These TCRs are of unknown antigen specificity. Source: cultured CD8+ T cells from PBMCs, taken from culture after CMV antigen stimulation. These receptor sequences come from a human donor in good health (CMV status not recorded). Some clones in this sample may be carry-over from other donors' samples.

This clonotype has a count of ten or more. This CDR3 is CASSPERGAYNEQFF. CDR3 DNA sequence: TGTGCCAGCAGTCCAGAGCGGGGGGCATACAATGAGCAGTTCTTC. The V call is TRBV27, the J call TRBJ2-1, with 9 bases lining up with TRBD2. Germline V gives CDR1 MNHEY, CDR2 SMNVEV (reference sequence). V dropped 5 bases and J dropped 4; count of bases not matched to a gene: 6. The CDR3 sequence is 15 residues long.

This clonotype turned up a few times. V and J are TRBV23-1 and TRBJ1-5, with D hard to call. TRBV23-1 is annotated as an ORF whose role is uncertain. This CDR3 is 10 amino acids long. V lost 9 bases, J lost 3 bases, and 3 bases lay in between. CDR3 protein: CARPNQPQHF. In DNA, the CDR3 is TGCGCCAGACCCAATCAGCCCCAGCATTTT.

The sample holds a few counts of this clonotype. This chain connects TRBV7-9 to TRBJ1-2; 9 nucleotides align to TRBD1. Germline-derived CDR1 and CDR2 are SEHNR and FQNEAQ (reference sequence). V gave up 2 bases and J gave up 6 bases; unmatched junction bases: 10. The CDR3 is made up of 16 amino acids. The CDR3 loop reads CASSLSNSGTGNGYTF. As DNA, the CDR3 is TGTGCCAGCAGCTTATCTAATTCCGGGACAGGGAATGGCTACACCTTC.

The DNA for the CDR3 is TGTGCCAGCAGCTTGATACAGGGGGGAAACAATGAGCAGTTCTTC. As protein: CASSLIQGGNNEQFF. The chain couples TRBV5-5 to TRBJ2-1; 8 bases map to TRBD1. In germline, CDR1 is SGHKS, CDR2 YYEKEE (reference sequence). CDR3 length: 15 residues. J gave up 5 bases and V 1 base, and 5 bases lay outside the gene matches. Full variable domain (rest looked up from reference TRBV5-5 and TRBJ2-1): DAGVTQSPTHLIKTRGQQVTLRCSPISGHKSVSWYQQVLGQGPQFIFQYYEKEERGRGNFPDRFSARQFPNYSSELNVNALLLGDSALYLCASSLIQGGNNEQFFGPGTRLTVL.

The rearrangement uses TRBV19 and TRBJ2-3, with TRBD2 as a possible D gene (6 bases). This CDR3 contains 12 residues. V shed 5 bases and J shed 9 bases, with 12 bases lying between them. Germline V gene data show CDR1 as LNHDA and CDR2 as SQIVND (reference sequence). The CDR3 spells CASSLMRDTQYF. CDR3 bases: TGTGCCAGTAGTCTTATGCGGGACACGCAGTATTTT.

Turning to this clonotype: Sequence at one end of the junction differs from germline and may be a read error. The J gene is TRBJ1-2, the V gene TRBV4-3, with D perhaps matching TRBD1 (5 bases). This CDR3 contains 14 residues. The germline V gene encodes CDR1 LGHNA and CDR2 YSLEER. DNA for the CDR3: TGCGCCAGCAGCCAAGCCCCGACAGAAGCTGGCTTCACCTTC. Encoded protein: CASSQAPTEAGFTF.

The chain combines TRBV19 with TRBJ1-1; TRBD1 matches 8 bases. The germline gives CDR1 LNHDA, CDR2 SQIVND (reference sequence). Trimming removed 5 bases from V and 6 bases from J; junction bases left unmatched: 5. This CDR3 has 13 amino acids. The CDR3 DNA reads as TGTGCCAGTAGTTACAGGGGGGGATCTGAAGCTTTCTTT. It encodes CASSYRGGSEAFF. The full variable domain, in which reference TRBV19 and TRBJ1-1 provide the parts outside the CDR3, is DGGITQSPKYLFRKEGQNVTLSCEQNLNHDAMYWYRQDPGQGLRLIYYSQIVNDFQKGDIAEGYSVSREKKESFPLTVTSAQKNPTAFYLCASSYRGGSEAFFGQGTRLTVV.

This clonotype appeared a few times. The chain combines TRBV19 with TRBJ2-2, with TRBD1 as a possible D gene (6 bases). This CDR3 is 15 amino acids long. Germline V gene sequence: CDR1 LNHDA, CDR2 SQIVND (reference sequence). The V gene lost 5 bases and the J gene lost 3 bases, with 13 bases spanning the gap. In DNA, the CDR3 is TGTGCCAGTAGTCTCCGGGACACCCACACCGGGGAGCTGTTTTTT. Protein sequence: CASSLRDTHTGELFF.

This clonotype has more than one count but fewer than ten. V usage is TRBV19 and J usage is TRBJ2-2; 7 nucleotides align to TRBD2. The V gene end was trimmed by 6 bases and the J gene end by 4 bases; junction bases not matched to a gene: 8. Germline V lookup: CDR1 LNHDA, CDR2 SQIVND (reference sequence). This CDR3 is built from 15 residues. The CDR3 bases are TGTGCCAGTAGACCCGGGGGGTTCAGCACCGGGGAGCTGTTTTTT. It encodes CASRPGGFSTGELFF.

This clonotype has a handful of counts. The DNA for the CDR3 is TGTGCCAGCAGCTTGGACGCGGGGATTGGGAACACTGAAGCTTTCTTT. It translates to CASSLDAGIGNTEAFF. The genes are TRBV5-4 and TRBJ1-1; no firm D call. The CDR3 is 16 residues long. Deletions cut 0 bases from V and 1 base from J, with 13 bases between. Per the germline V gene, CDR1 is SGHNT and CDR2 is YYREEE (reference sequence).

This chain joins TRBV6-5 and TRBJ1-1; D gene uncertain. This CDR3 region has 12 residues. With 6 bases removed from V and 7 bases from J, the gap between germline ends came to 12 bases. The germline gives CDR1 MNHEY, CDR2 SVGAGI. This CDR3 reads CASSASGIEAFF. The CDR3 DNA sequence: TGTGCCAGCAGCGCAAGTGGCATTGAAGCTTTCTTT.

V gene TRBV6-5 combines with J gene TRBJ2-2; D gene ambiguous. The CDR3 length is 17 residues. From germline, CDR1 is MNHEY and CDR2 SVGAGI. The V end was cut by 6 bases, the J end by 5 bases, with 22 bases between. The CDR3 loop reads CASSPGSFLGNTGELFF. The DNA for the CDR3 is TGTGCCAGCAGCCCCGGGTCCTTCCTGGGGAATACCGGGGAGCTGTTTTTT.

This clonotype occurred many times. V and J are TRBV7-9 and TRBJ2-5; D is unresolved. Looked up from germline, CDR1 is SEHNR and CDR2 is FQNEAQ (reference sequence). V lost 2 bases to trimming and J lost 3 bases, with 4 bases between them. This CDR3 has 12 residues. The DNA of the CDR3 is TGTGCCAGCAGCTTAAACAAAGAGACCCAGTACTTC. It codes for CASSLNKETQYF. Drawing the rest from reference TRBV7-9 and TRBJ2-5, the complete variable domain is DTGVSQNPRHKITKRGQNVTFRCDPISEHNRLYWYRQTLGQGPEFLTYFQNEAQLEKSRLLSDRFSAERPKGSFSTLEIQRTEQGDSAMYLCASSLNKETQYFGPGTRLLVL.

The chain links TRBV2 to TRBJ1-1, with D perhaps TRBD1 (6 bases). The CDR3 is made up of 15 amino acids. V was trimmed by 5 bases and J by 3 bases, leaving 16 bases between them. Germline assignment: CDR1 SNHLY and CDR2 FYNNEI. CDR3: CASSYTGIGDTEAFF. CDR3 in DNA: TGTGCCAGCAGTTATACAGGGATTGGGGACACTGAAGCTTTCTTT. The full variable domain, in which reference TRBV2 and TRBJ1-1 provide the parts outside the CDR3, is EPEVTQTPSHQVTQMGQEVILRCVPISNHLYFYWYRQILGQKVEFLVSFYNNEISEKSEIFDDQFSVERPDGSNFTLKIRSTKLEDSAMYFCASSYTGIGDTEAFFGQGTRLTVV.

Comments on this clonotype: A much larger clone sits a single nucleotide away, making a read error possible. The chain is built from TRBV7-8 and TRBJ2-1; 7 positions match TRBD1. The CDR3 contains 12 residues. CDR1 and CDR2 (germline): SGHVS, FQNEAQ. The CDR3 nucleotides are TGTGTCAGCAGCTTACAGGGGAATTGGCAGTTCTTC. This codes for CVSSLQGNWQFF.

This clonotype has more than one count but fewer than ten. The V call is TRBV7-9, the J call TRBJ1-1; TRBD1 agrees at 9 bases. CDR1 is SEHNR, CDR2 FQNEAQ, per germline (reference sequence). V lost 3 bases, J lost 1 base, and 6 bases stayed unmatched. This CDR3 is 16 amino acids long. CDR3 sequence (DNA): TGTGCCAGCAGCTTCGAAGCGGGACAGGGGAACACTGAAGCTTTCTTT. Its protein product is CASSFEAGQGNTEAFF.

This chain joins TRBV12-3 or TRBV12-4 and TRBJ1-5; D perhaps matches TRBD1 (6 bases). V lost 8 bases and J 0 bases, leaving 11 bases between the germline ends. CDR3 length: 14 amino acids. The CDR3 nucleotides read TGTGCCAGCCAAAGGGGGGTTAGCAATCAGCCCCAGCATTTT. It translates to CASQRGVSNQPQHF.

The CDR3 sequence: CASSYSPLGGGYEQYF. The CDR3 DNA reads as TGTGCCAGCAGTTACTCCCCACTAGGAGGGGGCTACGAGCAGTACTTC. The chain joins TRBV6-5 to TRBJ2-7; either TRBD1 or TRBD2 may supply D (6 bases each). This CDR3 is built from 16 residues. Trimming cost V 0 bases and J 3 bases, with 15 bases left between them. CDR1 is MNHEY and CDR2 is SVGAGI in the germline V gene.

This clonotype was seen a handful of times. The chain joins TRBV6-6 to TRBJ1-2; the match to TRBD1 covers 7 bases. The germline V gene encodes CDR1 MNHNY and CDR2 SVGAGI (reference sequence). The CDR3 is 15 amino acids. Unmatched junction bases numbered 12, after V lost 7 bases and J lost 4 bases. The CDR3 DNA reads TGTGCCAGCAAGGGGGGCTACAGGGGATCCTATGGCTACACCTTC. The encoded protein is CASKGGYRGSYGYTF.

This clonotype has at least ten counts. The chain links TRBV7-9 to TRBJ1-1; 7 bases are shared with TRBD1. Germline V gene sequence: CDR1 SEHNR, CDR2 FQNEAQ (reference sequence). V lost 4 bases, J lost 8 bases, and 13 bases stayed unmatched. The CDR3 runs to 15 residues. As DNA, the CDR3 is TGTGCCAGCAGCTCCCCGGACAGGCCTAGGGGGGAAGCTTTCTTT. Amino acids: CASSSPDRPRGEAFF.

This clonotype was seen at least ten times. This chain links TRBV7-8 with TRBJ2-3, with 10 bases aligning to TRBD1. Germline CDR1 is SGHVS and CDR2 is FQNEAQ. J was trimmed by 4 bases and V by 5 bases; bases with no gene match: 6. The CDR3 is 15 amino acids. This CDR3 is CASSPDRGFSDTQYF. In DNA form, the CDR3 reads TGTGCCAGCAGCCCGGACAGGGGGTTTTCAGATACGCAGTATTTT. The complete variable domain, with remaining parts taken from reference TRBV7-8 and TRBJ2-3, reads GAGVSQSPRYKVAKRGQDVALRCDPISGHVSLFWYQQALGQGPEFLTYFQNEAQLDKSGLPSDRFFAERPEGSVSTLKIQRTQQEDSAVYLCASSPDRGFSDTQYFGPGTRLTVL.

This clonotype was seen only a few times. J is TRBJ1-4 and V is TRBV15; D remains unclear. CDR1 and CDR2 from the germline V gene are LNHNV and YYDKDF (reference sequence). This CDR3 spans 14 amino acids. Trimming pared 3 bases from V and 0 bases from J, leaving 5 bases between. The CDR3 sequence is CATSRDPTNEKLFF. As DNA, the CDR3 is TGTGCCACCAGCAGGGATCCAACTAATGAAAAACTGTTTTTT.

In this sample, this clonotype turned up many times. V usage is TRBV7-8 and J usage is TRBJ2-3, with TRBD1 identical over 9 bases. Germline V lookup: CDR1 SGHVS, CDR2 FQNEAQ. J lost 2 bases, V lost 8 bases, and 8 bases had no gene match. This CDR3 region has 15 residues. CDR3 region: CASGRGTGNTDTQYF. The CDR3 coding sequence is TGTGCCAGCGGTCGCGGGACAGGGAACACAGATACGCAGTATTTT.

This clonotype was counted a few times. The genes are TRBV7-8 and TRBJ2-3; TRBD1 aligns across 11 bases. The CDR3 loop spans 16 amino acids. Germline V CDR1 and CDR2: SGHVS, FQNEAQ. V gave up 3 bases and J gave up 3 bases; unmatched junction bases: 5. The CDR3 DNA reads TGTGCCAGCAGCTTCGGGACAGGGGGTTGGACAGATACGCAGTATTTT. Its translation is CASSFGTGGWTDTQYF.

This clonotype was recorded many times. V is TRBV7-2 and J is TRBJ2-1; D unresolved. CDR1 and CDR2 from the germline V gene are SGHTA and FQGNSA. Trimming stripped 5 bases from V and 9 bases from J, with 8 bases between. The CDR3 loop spans 11 amino acids. The CDR3 protein is CASSPSGEQFF. The CDR3 bases are TGTGCCAGCAGCCCATCGGGTGAGCAGTTCTTC.

This sequence joins TRBV7-6 and TRBJ2-1; D is ambiguous. The V gene lost 8 bases and the J gene lost 5 bases, with 13 bases spanning the gap. The CDR3 runs to 13 residues. Per the germline V gene, CDR1 is SGHVS and CDR2 is FNYEAQ. Here the CDR3 reads CASGPSSNNEQFF. The DNA for the CDR3 is TGTGCCAGCGGACCCTCTTCGAACAATGAGCAGTTCTTC.